These 30 T cell receptor beta chains were all obtained from the same sample, sequenced in a study of blood T cell repertoires in COVID-19. Some clones are missing from TCRdb's copy, which holds only in-frame ones; the method was immunoSEQ multiplex PCR. Altogether 130,000 to 150,000 clones are present, 79% being singletons, with the ten largest covering approximately 4%. The source material was peripheral blood. All receptors come from a man aged 60 to 75 with acute or convalescent COVID-19.

This chain connects TRBV24-1 to TRBJ2-2; 8 bases are a match to TRBD1. CDR3 length: 15 residues. The junction had 7 bases not matched to a gene; V was cut back by 4 bases and J by 7 bases. The V gene's germline CDR1 is KGHDR and CDR2 SFDVKD. CDR3 amino acids: CATSDRSGGNGELFF. The DNA of the CDR3 is TGTGCCACCAGTGACCGCTCAGGGGGCAACGGGGAGCTGTTTTTT.

The chain has TRBV6-4 and TRBJ2-7; D is ambiguous. The CDR3 sequence is 10 residues long. Germline lookup yields CDR1 MRHNA and CDR2 SNTAGT. The V end lost 8 bases, the J end lost 3 bases, and 5 bases lay between the germline ends. The CDR3 is CASPLYEQYF. CDR3 sequence (DNA): TGTGCCAGCCCTCTCTACGAGCAGTACTTC.

This chain links TRBV5-1 with TRBJ2-1; TRBD2 matches at 10 bases. Germline V CDR1 and CDR2: SGHRS, YFSETQ. The CDR3 contains 16 residues. V lost 0 bases, J lost 5 bases, and 5 bases stayed unmatched. The CDR3 here is CASSLGLAGANNEQFF. CDR3 sequence (DNA): TGCGCCAGCAGCTTGGGGCTAGCGGGAGCAAACAATGAGCAGTTCTTC.

This clone was seen once. The CDR3 is CASSPGLAGADQYF. The CDR3 bases are TGTGCCAGCAGCCCCGGACTAGCGGGAGCTGATCAGTACTTC. The V call is TRBV11-2, the J call TRBJ2-7; 13 nucleotides line up with TRBD2. Germline CDR1 and CDR2: SGHAT and FQNNGV. V was clipped by 5 bases and J by 10 bases; unmatched bases: 8. The CDR3 extends over 14 amino acids.

This chain uses TRBV6-5 with TRBJ1-4; no clear D. CDR1 is MNHEY and CDR2 is SVGAGI in the germline V gene. The CDR3 runs to 13 residues. Deletions cut 8 bases from V and 0 bases from J, with 7 bases between. Here the CDR3 reads CASGRATNEKLFF. The CDR3 DNA reads as TGTGCCAGCGGCCGGGCAACTAATGAAAAACTGTTTTTT.

V usage is TRBV29-1 and J usage is TRBJ1-4; perhaps TRBD1 as D (6 bases). CDR3 length: 15 residues. Germline lookup yields CDR1 SQVTM and CDR2 ANQGSEA. Trimming shortened V by 5 bases and J by 3 bases, and 16 bases separated the two germline ends. In DNA, the CDR3 is TGCAGCGTTTCGCAGGGGCGCTGGTCTAATGAAAAACTGTTTTTT. This gives the protein CSVSQGRWSNEKLFF.

This sequence joins TRBV19 and TRBJ2-1; 8 bases align to TRBD2. Germline V gene lookup returns CDR1 LNHDA and CDR2 SQIVND (reference sequence). The CDR3 loop spans 17 amino acids. V lost 6 bases and J lost 7; bases outside the gene matches: 17. CDR3 in amino acids: CASSTLVAGSRRNEQFF. CDR3 nucleotide sequence: TGTGCCAGTAGCACTTTAGTAGCGGGATCAAGGAGGAATGAGCAGTTCTTC.

The chain joins TRBV12-3 or TRBV12-4 to TRBJ2-7; D gene uncertain. Trimming stripped 6 bases from V and 0 bases from J, with 6 bases between. The CDR3 covers 12 residues. DNA of the CDR3: TGTGCCAGCAGCAGACACTCCTACGAGCAGTACTTC. It codes for CASSRHSYEQYF.

This chain joins TRBV12-3 or TRBV12-4 and TRBJ2-5; the D is unclear. The germline V and J ends were trimmed by 4 bases and 5 bases, with 8 bases remaining between them. This CDR3 comprises 12 residues. This CDR3 reads CASSSEPETQYF. CDR3 sequence (DNA): TGTGCCAGCAGTTCTGAGCCGGAGACCCAGTACTTC.

This chain links TRBV7-2 with TRBJ1-1, with TRBD1 matching over 7 bases. CDR1 and CDR2 (germline): SGHTA, FQGNSA. This CDR3 has 12 residues. Trimming took 5 bases from V and 6 from J; bases not matched to a gene: 3. The CDR3 reads CASSPGTAEAFF. The CDR3 DNA sequence: TGTGCCAGCAGCCCGGGGACAGCTGAAGCTTTCTTT.

The chain joins TRBV6-5 to TRBJ2-1; 8 bases align to TRBD1. The V and J ends lost 6 bases and 7 bases, in that order; junction bases with no gene match: 5. CDR1 MNHEY and CDR2 SVGAGI come from the germline V gene. The CDR3 loop spans 13 amino acids. The CDR3 region is CASRRQGTNEQFF. DNA for the CDR3: TGTGCCAGCAGGAGACAGGGGACGAATGAGCAGTTCTTC.

This clone showed up just a few times. This chain links TRBV5-3 with TRBJ2-2; tentatively, D is TRBD2 (6 bases). TRBV5-3 is filed as an ORF, its function uncertain. The CDR3 runs to 17 residues. V lost 0 bases to trimming and J lost 3 bases, with 15 bases between them. CDR3 protein: CARSLGGRETYTGELFF. The CDR3 DNA is TGTGCCAGAAGCTTGGGGGGTCGGGAGACCTACACCGGGGAGCTGTTTTTT.

The chain links TRBV4-3 to TRBJ2-1; D is possibly TRBD1 (7 bases). V shed 1 base and J shed 9 bases, with 13 bases lying between them. Germline CDR1 is LGHNA and CDR2 is YSLEER. The CDR3 totals 14 residues. CDR3 loop: CASSQGVQGGEQFF. CDR3 DNA sequence: TGCGCCAGCAGCCAAGGGGTGCAGGGGGGTGAGCAGTTCTTC.

V and J are TRBV5-6 and TRBJ2-7, with 10 bases that match TRBD2. This CDR3 has 13 amino acids. J gave up 2 bases and V 6 bases, and 2 bases lay outside the gene matches. Germline V gene sequence: CDR1 SGHDT, CDR2 YYEEEE. In DNA form, the CDR3 reads TGTGCCAGCAAGCGGGAGGGAGCCTACGAGCAGTACTTC. It encodes CASKREGAYEQYF.

Remarks on this clone: Germline is not matched at one junction end, which may reflect a read error. This rearrangement joins TRBV6-5 to TRBJ2-4; D may be TRBD1 (6 bases). The CDR3 runs to 15 residues. CDR1 and CDR2 from the germline V gene are MNHEY and SVGAGI. The CDR3 DNA reads TGTGCCAGCAGTTTAAAACAGGGAGCCCAAAACATTCAGTACTTC. Amino acids: CASSLKQGAQNIQYF.

As DNA, the CDR3 is TGCAGTGCTAGTGATGGGGCTCAGCCCCAGCATTTT. Translation: CSASDGAQPQHF. The chain couples TRBV20-1 to TRBJ1-5; D perhaps matches TRBD1 (5 bases). The CDR3 loop spans 12 amino acids. V was cut by 3 bases and J by 6 bases, with 9 bases left in between. Germline CDR1 and CDR2: DFQATT and SNEGSKA (reference sequence).

Here the CDR3 reads CARSPVRVPGQISSGELFF. The CDR3 DNA sequence: TGTGCCAGAAGCCCGGTCCGAGTCCCGGGACAAATTTCATCCGGGGAGCTGTTTTTT. The chain is built from TRBV5-3 and TRBJ2-2, with D possibly TRBD1 on 6 matching bases. TRBV5-3 belongs to the ORF category, with a function that is uncertain. V gave up 4 bases and J gave up 6 bases, with 28 bases separating them. CDR3 length: 19 residues.

V gene TRBV24-1 combines with J gene TRBJ1-3; D gene ambiguous. V lost 4 bases and J 0 bases, leaving 12 bases between the germline ends. CDR1 KGHDR and CDR2 SFDVKD come from the germline V gene. CDR3 size: 16 residues. CDR3 coding DNA: TGTGCCACCAGTGACTCAGGAATCAGCTCTGGAAACACCATATATTTT. This sequence encodes CATSDSGISSGNTIYF.

The rearrangement links TRBV7-9 to TRBJ2-7, with 9 positions matching TRBD1. Germline-derived CDR1 and CDR2 are SEHNR and FQNEAQ (reference sequence). J gave up 1 base and V 3 bases, and 10 bases lay outside the gene matches. CDR3 length: 17 amino acids. The CDR3 protein is CASSFPRGQGPSYEQYF. The DNA for the CDR3 is TGTGCCAGCAGCTTCCCCCGAGGACAGGGGCCTTCCTACGAGCAGTACTTC.

This clone has only a few counts. The chain carries TRBV9 and TRBJ1-3; 8 positions agree with TRBD1. Germline CDR1 reads SGDLS; CDR2 reads YYNGEE. The CDR3 length is 16 residues. The V gene end was trimmed by 3 bases and the J gene end by 0 bases; junction bases not matched to a gene: 5. DNA for the CDR3: TGTGCCAGCAGCGCGAGGGACAGGCCCTCTGGAAACACCATATATTTT. Its protein product is CASSARDRPSGNTIYF.

J is TRBJ1-4 and V is TRBV19, with unresolved D. The CDR3 runs 11 residues. V lost 1 base, J lost 10 bases, and 4 bases lay in between. Germline assignment: CDR1 LNHDA and CDR2 SQIVND (reference sequence). The CDR3 loop reads CASSIAGKLFF. In nucleotides, the CDR3 is TGTGCCAGTAGTATAGCCGGAAAACTGTTTTTT.

V and J are TRBV27 and TRBJ1-3; 12 nucleotides align to TRBD1. The V gene's germline CDR1 is MNHEY and CDR2 SMNVEV (reference sequence). Trimming at V came to 4 bases and at J to 4 bases, leaving 5 bases not matched to a gene. This CDR3 contains 16 residues. The CDR3 is CASSSDGTGGGNTIYF. The CDR3 DNA is TGTGCCAGCAGTTCAGACGGGACAGGGGGCGGAAACACCATATATTTT.

The chain links TRBV27 to TRBJ1-2; TRBD1 is a possible D gene (6 bases). V dropped 3 bases and J dropped 4 bases, with 15 bases sitting between them. This CDR3 spans 15 amino acids. Germline V gene lookup returns CDR1 MNHEY and CDR2 SMNVEV (reference sequence). The CDR3 region has the DNA TGTGCCAGCAGTTTTACCGGACAGCGCCCCTATGGCTACACCTTC. It is translated as CASSFTGQRPYGYTF.

This clone showed up just once. The J gene is TRBJ2-1, the V gene TRBV28; D not resolved. Germline CDR1 reads MDHEN; CDR2 reads SYDVKM. Trimming removed 5 bases from V and 6 bases from J, with 17 bases in between. The CDR3 has 15 residues. CDR3 amino acids: CASSPPAAMANEQFF. In nucleotides, the CDR3 is TGTGCCAGCAGTCCCCCGGCGGCCATGGCCAATGAGCAGTTCTTC.

The chain joins TRBV11-2 to TRBJ2-7; 10 positions agree with TRBD2. Germline lookup yields CDR1 SGHAT and CDR2 FQNNGV. The length of the CDR3 is 16 residues. V dropped 1 base and J dropped 4; count of bases not matched to a gene: 7. The CDR3 DNA follows: TGTGCCAGCAGCTTAGGCCCTAGCGGGAGAGCATACGAGCAGTACTTC. Its protein is CASSLGPSGRAYEQYF.

Worth noting for this clone: The junction differs from germline at one of its ends, possibly a read error. The V call is TRBV2, the J call TRBJ1-4, with 7 bases aligning to TRBD1. The length of the CDR3 is 11 residues. Germline V CDR1 and CDR2: SNHLY, FYNNEI. The CDR3 region is CASSVGWDRDF. Here the CDR3 DNA reads TGTGCCAGCAGTGTTGGGTGGGACAGAGATTTT.

This chain links TRBV15 with TRBJ2-1; tentatively, D is TRBD2 (6 bases). The CDR3 contains 15 residues. Looked up from germline, CDR1 is LNHNV and CDR2 is YYDKDF (reference sequence). Between the trimmed V and J ends, which lost 4 bases and 7 bases, there was a span of 17 bases. Here the CDR3 reads CATSNSRRGGNEQFF. For the CDR3, the DNA is TGTGCCACCAGCAATTCCCGGAGGGGTGGGAATGAGCAGTTCTTC.

This clone was found once. V usage is TRBV27 and J usage is TRBJ1-1, with 7 bases identical to TRBD1. Germline CDR1 reads MNHEY; CDR2 reads SMNVEV (reference sequence). The CDR3 loop spans 13 amino acids. With 6 bases clipped from V and 3 bases from J, the junction kept 4 bases outside the gene matches. The CDR3 loop reads CASRRQGDTEAFF. CDR3 coding DNA: TGTGCCAGCAGGCGACAGGGAGACACTGAAGCTTTCTTT.

The rearrangement links TRBV7-2 to TRBJ2-5, with 11 nucleotides matching TRBD2. The V gene end was trimmed by 4 bases and the J gene end by 4 bases; junction bases not matched to a gene: 8. Germline values: CDR1 SGHTA, CDR2 FQGNSA. The CDR3 loop spans 16 amino acids. CDR3 sequence: CASSSTSGLAGETQYF. The CDR3 bases are TGTGCCAGCAGCTCTACCTCCGGACTAGCGGGAGAGACCCAGTACTTC.

The chain uses TRBV5-5 and TRBJ1-5; 7 bases align to TRBD1. J lost 4 bases, V lost 1 base, and 8 bases had no gene match. The CDR3 length is 16 residues. Germline CDR1 reads SGHKS; CDR2 reads YYEKEE (reference sequence). The CDR3 DNA sequence: TGTGCCAGCAGCTTGCGGGGACAGACTTCAAATCAGCCCCAGCATTTT. It specifies CASSLRGQTSNQPQHF. The full variable domain, completed using reference TRBV5-5 and TRBJ1-5, is DAGVTQSPTHLIKTRGQQVTLRCSPISGHKSVSWYQQVLGQGPQFIFQYYEKEERGRGNFPDRFSARQFPNYSSELNVNALLLGDSALYLCASSLRGQTSNQPQHFGDGTRLSIL.